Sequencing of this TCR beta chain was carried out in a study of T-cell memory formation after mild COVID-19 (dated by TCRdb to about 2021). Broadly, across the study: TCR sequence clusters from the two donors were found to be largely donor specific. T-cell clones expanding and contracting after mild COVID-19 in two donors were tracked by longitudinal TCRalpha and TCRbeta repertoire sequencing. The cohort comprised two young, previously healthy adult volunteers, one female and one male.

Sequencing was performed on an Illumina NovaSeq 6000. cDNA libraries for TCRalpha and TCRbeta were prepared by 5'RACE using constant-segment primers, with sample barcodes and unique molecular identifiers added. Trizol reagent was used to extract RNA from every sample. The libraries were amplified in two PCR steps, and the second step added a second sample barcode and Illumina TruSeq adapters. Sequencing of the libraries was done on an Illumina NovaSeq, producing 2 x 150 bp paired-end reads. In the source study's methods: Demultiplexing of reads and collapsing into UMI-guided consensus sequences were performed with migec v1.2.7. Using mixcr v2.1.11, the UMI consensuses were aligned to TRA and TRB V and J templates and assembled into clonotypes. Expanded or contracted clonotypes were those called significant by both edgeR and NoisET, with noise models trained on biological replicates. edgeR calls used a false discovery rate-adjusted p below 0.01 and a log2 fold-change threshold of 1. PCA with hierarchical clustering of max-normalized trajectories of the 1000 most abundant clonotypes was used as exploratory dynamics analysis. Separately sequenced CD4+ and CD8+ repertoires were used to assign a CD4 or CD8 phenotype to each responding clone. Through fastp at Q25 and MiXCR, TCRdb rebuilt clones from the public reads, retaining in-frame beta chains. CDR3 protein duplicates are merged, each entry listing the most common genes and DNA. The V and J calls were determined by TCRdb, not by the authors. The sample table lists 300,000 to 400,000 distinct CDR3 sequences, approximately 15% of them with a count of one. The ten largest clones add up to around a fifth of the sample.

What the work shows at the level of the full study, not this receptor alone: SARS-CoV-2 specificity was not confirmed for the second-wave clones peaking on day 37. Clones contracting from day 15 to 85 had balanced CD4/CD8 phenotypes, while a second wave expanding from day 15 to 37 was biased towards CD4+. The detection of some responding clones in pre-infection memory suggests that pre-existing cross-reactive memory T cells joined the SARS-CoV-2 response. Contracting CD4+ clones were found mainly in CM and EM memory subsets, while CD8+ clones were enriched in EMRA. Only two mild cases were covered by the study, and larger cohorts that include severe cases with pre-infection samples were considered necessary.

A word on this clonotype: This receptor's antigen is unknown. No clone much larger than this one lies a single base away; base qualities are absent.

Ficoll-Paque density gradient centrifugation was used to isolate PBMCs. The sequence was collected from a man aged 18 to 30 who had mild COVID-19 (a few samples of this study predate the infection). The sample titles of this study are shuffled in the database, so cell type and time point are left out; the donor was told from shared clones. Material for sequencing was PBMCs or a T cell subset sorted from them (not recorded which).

The DNA is TGTGCCAGCAGCTTTCAAAAAGCGGGAGTAGGGAATGAGCAGTTCTTC. It translates to CASSFQKAGVGNEQFF. The chain is made from TRBV7-9 and TRBJ2-1; the junction holds 8 bases that match TRBD2. Based on the germline V gene (reference sequence), the CDR1 and CDR2 sequences are SEHNR and FQNEAQ. The CDR3 numbers 16 residues from cysteine through phenylalanine. The read is trimmed to its CDR3 DNA, 48 bases read in frame from base 1. V loses 3 bases at its end and J loses 7 bases; junction bases beyond the gene matches: 11. The full variable domain, with segments outside the CDR3 supplied by the reference TRBV7-9 and TRBJ2-1 proteins, appears as DTGVSQNPRHKITKRGQNVTFRCDPISEHNRLYWYRQTLGQGPEFLTYFQNEAQLEKSRLLSDRFSAERPKGSFSTLEIQRTEQGDSAMYLCASSFQKAGVGNEQFFGPGTRLTVL.